This T cell receptor beta chain was recorded in a study of cytomegalovirus exposure and HLA in healthy donors. At the level of the study: A subsequent analysis stated that the 95 to 150 validation repertoires were run on the same platform as the roughly 710 first-cohort repertoires. Study-wide points: For cytomegalovirus status, the classifier reportedly gave diagnoses with high specificity and sensitivity.

Details on this clone: Its antigen is not known.

Repertoires were generated with immunoSEQ multiplex PCR, while TCRdb's copy carries only in-frame clones and drops some. The sample has 150,000 to 200,000 clones, about 81% seen once. Germline loops: CDR1 SGHRS, CDR2 YFSETQ. The CDR3 length is 13 residues. Trimming cost V 4 bases and J 4 bases, with 12 bases left between them. This sequence joins TRBV5-1 and TRBJ2-7; TRBD1 might be the D (6 bases). Sequencing was performed on PBMCs. The sequence was obtained from a woman in her twenties or thirties in good health and CMV-seronegative. This CDR3 reads CASSLPQGYEQYF. For the CDR3, the DNA is TGCGCCAGCAGCCTCCCTCAGGGGTACGAGCAGTACTTC. The complete variable domain, with remaining parts taken from reference TRBV5-1 and TRBJ2-7, reads KAGVTQTPRYLIKTRGQQVTLSCSPISGHRSVSWYQQTPGQGLQFLFEYFSETQRNKGNFPGRFSGRQFSNSRSEMNVSTLELGDSALYLCASSLPQGYEQYFGPGTRLTVT.